This T cell receptor beta chain stems from a study of blood T cell repertoires in COVID-19. Some clones are missing from TCRdb's copy, which holds only in-frame ones; the method was immunoSEQ multiplex PCR. The sample contains approximately 300,000 clones, just over 85% of which appear only once. This TCR came from a woman between 18 and 30 years old who had recovered from COVID-19. Sequenced sample: PBMCs or T cells enriched from blood (not recorded which).

DNA of the CDR3: TGTGCCAGTAGTCTACGGACAGGGCGGGATTCACCCCTCCACTTT. Amino acids: CASSLRTGRDSPLHF. The chain couples TRBV19 to TRBJ1-6, with 8 bases lining up with TRBD1. This CDR3 has 15 residues. Per germline, CDR1 LNHDA and CDR2 SQIVND (reference sequence). J was trimmed by 8 bases and V by 5 bases; bases with no gene match: 8.